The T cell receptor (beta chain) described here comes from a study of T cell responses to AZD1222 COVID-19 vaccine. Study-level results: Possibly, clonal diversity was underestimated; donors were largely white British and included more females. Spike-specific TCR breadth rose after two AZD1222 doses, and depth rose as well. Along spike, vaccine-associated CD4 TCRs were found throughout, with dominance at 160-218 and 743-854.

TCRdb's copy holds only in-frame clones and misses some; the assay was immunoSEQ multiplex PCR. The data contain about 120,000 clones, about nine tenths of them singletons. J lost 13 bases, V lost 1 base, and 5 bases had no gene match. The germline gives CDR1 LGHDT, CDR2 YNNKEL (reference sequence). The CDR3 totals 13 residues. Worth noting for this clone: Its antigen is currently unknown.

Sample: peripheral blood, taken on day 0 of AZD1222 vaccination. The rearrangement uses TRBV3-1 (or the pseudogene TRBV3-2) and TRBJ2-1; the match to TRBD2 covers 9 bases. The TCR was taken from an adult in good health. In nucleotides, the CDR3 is TGTGCCAGCAGCCAAGGGACTAGCGCAACCCAGTTCTTC. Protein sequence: CASSQGTSATQFF.